The 5 T cell receptor beta chains reported below all come from one sample, sequenced in a study of blood T cell repertoires in COVID-19. Produced via immunoSEQ multiplex PCR; TCRdb's table is partial and in-frame only. This sample has about 180,000 clones; about 89% occur once, and the top ten carry 1.5% to 2%. Source material: peripheral blood. These receptors were obtained from a man younger than 35 who had recovered from COVID-19.

The V gene is TRBV6-5, the J gene TRBJ2-7; D not resolved. Trimming removed 6 bases from V and 5 bases from J, with 17 bases in between. CDR3 length: 14 amino acids. CDR1 MNHEY and CDR2 SVGAGI come from the germline V gene. The CDR3 region is CASRRSASSHEQYF. The DNA for the CDR3 is TGTGCCAGCAGACGCTCCGCTAGTTCCCACGAGCAGTACTTC.

The gene calls are TRBV20-1 and TRBJ2-3; the D is unclear. From germline, CDR1 is DFQATT and CDR2 SNEGSKA (reference sequence). This CDR3 is built from 9 residues. CDR3 sequence reads: CSHYSAQYF. As DNA, the CDR3 is TGCAGCCACTACTCCGCGCAGTATTTT.

This clone was observed a single time. V gene TRBV5-4 combines with J gene TRBJ2-1, with 9 bases aligning to TRBD1. Losses at the gene ends were 4 bases for V and 11 bases for J; bases not matched to a gene: 7. Germline CDR1 and CDR2: SGHNT and YYREEE (reference sequence). The CDR3 covers 13 residues. Written as DNA, the CDR3 is TGTGCCAGCAGCGTCCCGGGACAGGGAAAGCAGTTCTTC. It is translated as CASSVPGQGKQFF.

This chain joins TRBV24-1 and TRBJ2-5; D unresolved. The CDR3 loop spans 13 amino acids. V lost 3 bases and J lost 5, with 9 bases in between. Germline V gene data show CDR1 as KGHDR and CDR2 as SFDVKD. The CDR3 bases are TGTGCCACCAGTGATGTACTGGGCGAGACCCAGTACTTC. Translated: CATSDVLGETQYF.

This chain joins TRBV3-1 (or the pseudogene TRBV3-2) and TRBJ2-2; 12 bases map to TRBD2. Germline V gene data show CDR1 as LGHDT and CDR2 as YNNKEL (reference sequence). The CDR3 runs 16 residues. Trimming cost V 2 bases and J 7 bases; bases outside gene matches: 5. CDR3 sequence (DNA): TGTGCCAGCAGCCAACTAGCGGGAGGGCGTAGCGGGGAGCTGTTTTTT. Encoded protein: CASSQLAGGRSGELFF.